This T cell receptor (beta chain) stems from a study of identical twins. TCRdb recomputed calls from the 5' RACE reads with MiXCR, one row per CDR3 protein. The top ten hold roughly 4% of the sample, which has hundreds of thousands of distinct CDR3 sequences, less than 25% seen once. With 6 bases removed from V and 3 bases from J, the gap between germline ends came to 11 bases. The CDR3 extends over 13 amino acids. The germline gives CDR1 SGHTA, CDR2 FQGTGA. In addition, the sample was reused for a study of T cells expressing NK-cell markers. That work adds: Several of the experiments relied on an anti-gamma-delta TCR antibody so that only alpha-beta TCR T cells were sorted. Of the CD8+ T cell pool in about 6 donors, roughly 1.0-7.5% was accounted for by dominant NKG2C+ clonotypes.

The chain uses TRBV7-3 and TRBJ2-5; D possibly corresponds to TRBD1 (5 bases). The sequencing sample was made of PBMCs. This receptor was identified in a woman aged 18-29 years in good health. The CDR3 region has the DNA TGTGCCAGCAGAAAGACCAGGGAAGAGACCCAGTACTTC. Amino acid sequence: CASRKTREETQYF.